What follows are 27 T cell receptor beta chains derived from one specimen sequenced in a study of beta chain features in type 1 diabetes. Study-level results: Within each of all four CD4+ subsets, Type 1 diabetes patients had TCRB CDR3s that were moderately but significantly shorter.

For these TCRs, the target antigens are not known. What was sequenced were expressed TCRB transcripts, since all of the isolated RNA had been reverse transcribed. Some clones are missing from TCRdb's copy, which holds only in-frame ones; the method was immunoSEQ multiplex PCR. The sample holds around 46,000 clones; roughly 48% are singletons and the top ten take around 0.13%. Specimen: stem cell memory CD4+ T cells from blood. These receptors all come from a man aged 30 to 39 with type 1 diabetes.

The chain uses TRBV13 and TRBJ2-7; 8 bases are shared with TRBD2. The J segment lost 1 base and the V segment lost 5 bases, leaving 16 bases of the junction unmatched. The CDR3 has 18 residues. CDR1 and CDR2 (germline): PRHDT, FYEKMQ (reference sequence). CDR3 amino acids: CASSPYGLAETGSYEQYF. DNA of the CDR3: TGTGCCAGCAGCCCCTATGGACTAGCAGAAACGGGGTCCTACGAGCAGTACTTC.

The rearrangement joins TRBV29-1 to TRBJ1-1; D is ambiguous. The CDR3 loop spans 13 amino acids. CDR1 is SQVTM and CDR2 is ANQGSEA in the germline V gene. The ends were cut back, 5 bases at V and 5 bases at J, with 15 bases in the middle. CDR3 residues: CSVLPGVWTEAFF. CDR3 coding DNA: TGCAGCGTTCTTCCTGGAGTATGGACTGAAGCTTTCTTT.

This clone came up a few times. The V gene is TRBV9, the J gene TRBJ1-2; TRBD1 might be the D (6 bases). Germline lookup yields CDR1 SGDLS and CDR2 YYNGEE. Trimming removed 0 bases from V and 1 base from J, with 10 bases in between. The CDR3 is made up of 15 amino acids. CDR3 loop: CASSVGLGGNYGYTF. As DNA, the CDR3 is TGTGCCAGCAGCGTAGGGTTAGGGGGTAACTATGGCTACACCTTC.

This clone was recorded a few times. The rearrangement joins TRBV5-4 to TRBJ2-7; D remains unclear. Germline-derived CDR1 and CDR2 are SGHNT and YYREEE (reference sequence). This CDR3 comprises 13 residues. With 2 bases removed from V and 1 base from J, the gap between germline ends came to 7 bases. CDR3 sequence: CASSFRQSYEQYF. The CDR3 DNA is TGTGCCAGCAGCTTTCGCCAGTCCTACGAGCAGTACTTC.

In regard to this clone: This sample includes further DNA sequences coding for the same CDR3. This chain uses TRBV12-2 with TRBJ2-7; no DNA check was done on the table's D call, TRBD2. TRBV12-2 is a known pseudogene. CDR3 size: 16 residues. CDR3 nucleotides: TGTGCAAGTCGCCTAGAGGAGCGGTTAAGCTCCTACGAGCAGTACTTC. Protein: CASRLEERLSSYEQYF.

This clone was detected only once. The J gene is TRBJ1-1, the V gene TRBV9; D unresolved. V dropped 0 bases and J dropped 6 bases, with 9 bases sitting between them. CDR1 and CDR2 (germline): SGDLS, YYNGEE. The CDR3 spans 13 residues. CDR3 sequence: CASSVVPGSEAFF. The CDR3 nucleotides read TGTGCCAGCAGCGTAGTTCCAGGCTCTGAAGCTTTCTTT.

This chain connects TRBV6-1 to TRBJ2-7, with TRBD2 as a possible D gene (5 bases). Trimming removed 7 bases at V and 3 bases at J, with 16 bases between. The CDR3 contains 14 residues. Germline V gene lookup returns CDR1 MNHNS and CDR2 SASEGT. CDR3 residues: CASTLTWRNYEQYF. In DNA, the CDR3 is TGTGCCAGCACCTTAACTTGGAGGAACTACGAGCAGTACTTC.

This sequence joins TRBV2 and TRBJ2-3, with D possibly matching TRBD2 (5 bases). V dropped 2 bases and J dropped 2 bases, with 8 bases sitting between them. The length of the CDR3 is 14 residues. Germline CDR1 SNHLY, CDR2 FYNNEI. Here the CDR3 reads CASSESGYTDTQYF. The DNA of the CDR3 is TGTGCCAGCAGTGAAAGCGGATACACAGATACGCAGTATTTT.

The J gene is TRBJ2-7, the V gene TRBV18, with 9 positions matching TRBD1. J gave up 5 bases and V 3 bases, and 8 bases lay outside the gene matches. The CDR3 runs 15 residues. CDR1 and CDR2 (germline): KGHSH, LQKENI. CDR3 sequence: CASSPTGTGNHEQYF. For the CDR3, the DNA is TGTGCCAGCTCACCGACCGGGACAGGGAACCACGAGCAGTACTTC.

This clone was detected only a few times. This chain connects TRBV2 to TRBJ2-1, with 7 bases matching TRBD2. V was clipped by 2 bases and J by 1 base; unmatched bases: 2. From germline, CDR1 is SNHLY and CDR2 FYNNEI. The CDR3 is 15 amino acids. The CDR3 reads CASSEKAGSYNEQFF. The DNA for the CDR3 is TGTGCCAGCAGTGAAAAAGCGGGGTCCTACAATGAGCAGTTCTTC.

This clone was seen only a few times. The CDR3 bases are TGTGCCAGCAGCCCCGGACAGGGCCTCATGAACACTGAAGCTTTCTTT. It translates to CASSPGQGLMNTEAFF. The genes are TRBV5-4 and TRBJ1-1; 8 nucleotides agree with TRBD1. Germline CDR1 is SGHNT and CDR2 is YYREEE (reference sequence). CDR3 length: 16 residues. Trimming removed 4 bases from V and 0 bases from J; junction bases left unmatched: 8.

Note on this clone: The junction differs from germline at one of its ends, possibly a read error. This chain links TRBV19 with TRBJ2-7, with TRBD2 identical over 8 bases. Per germline, CDR1 LNHDA and CDR2 SQIVND (reference sequence). The CDR3 totals 12 residues. In DNA form, the CDR3 reads TGTGCCAGTATTCTCCCGGCACGGGAGGGGTGCTTC. Translated, it gives CASILPAREGCF.

The chain has TRBV28 and TRBJ2-7, with a weak D call TRBD1 (5 bases). This CDR3 has 13 residues. Trimming cost V 7 bases and J 4 bases, with 14 bases left between them. The V gene's germline CDR1 is MDHEN and CDR2 SYDVKM. CDR3 region: CASTLTAPYEQYF. The DNA for the CDR3 is TGTGCCAGCACTTTGACAGCGCCATACGAGCAGTACTTC.

Only a few counts were recorded for this clone. The V gene is TRBV7-3, the J gene TRBJ2-7, with D possibly TRBD2 on 6 matching bases. Germline V lookup: CDR1 SGHTA, CDR2 FQGTGA. V lost 5 bases and J lost 0, with 14 bases in between. The CDR3 runs 15 residues. CDR3 loop: CASSLRAGNSYEQYF. CDR3 DNA sequence: TGTGCCAGCAGCCTCAGGGCGGGGAACTCCTACGAGCAGTACTTC.

This clone was seen only a few times. The chain combines TRBV28 with TRBJ1-1; unclear D gene. This CDR3 spans 12 amino acids. Germline V lookup: CDR1 MDHEN, CDR2 SYDVKM. The V end lost 8 bases, the J end lost 2 bases, and 9 bases lay between the germline ends. CDR3 loop: CASGRANTEAFF. In nucleotides, the CDR3 is TGTGCCAGCGGGCGGGCTAACACTGAAGCTTTCTTT.

The chain recombines TRBV2 with TRBJ1-2, with TRBD1 matching 8 bases. Losses at the gene ends were 6 bases for V and 8 bases for J; bases not matched to a gene: 11. There are 14 residues in the CDR3. Looked up from germline, CDR1 is SNHLY and CDR2 is FYNNEI. In nucleotides, the CDR3 is TGTGCCAGCAGAGAACGCCAGGGGGCTCGAGGCTACACCTTC. Translation: CASRERQGARGYTF.

The chain combines TRBV5-1 with TRBJ1-2; 7 nucleotides line up with TRBD1. Germline trimming cut 5 bases from V and 5 bases from J; bases unmatched to any gene: 12. CDR1 is SGHRS and CDR2 is YFSETQ in the germline V gene. The CDR3 length is 15 residues. DNA for the CDR3: TGCGCCAGCAGGTACCAAACGGGACAGATTTATGGCTACACCTTC. It codes for CASRYQTGQIYGYTF.

This clone was found a few times. The gene calls are TRBV2 and TRBJ1-3; a weak D match, TRBD1 (6 bases). CDR1 is SNHLY and CDR2 is FYNNEI in the germline V gene. This CDR3 has 13 residues. V lost 11 bases, J lost 6 bases, and 17 bases lay in between. CDR3: CASGAELENTIYF. Written as DNA, the CDR3 is TGTGCCTCAGGGGCGGAGCTGGAAAACACCATATATTTT.

The chain combines TRBV2 with TRBJ1-2, with 9 positions matching TRBD1. The CDR3 is 15 amino acids. J gave up 4 bases and V 7 bases, and 10 bases lay outside the gene matches. Germline V gene sequence: CDR1 SNHLY, CDR2 FYNNEI. CDR3 nucleotide sequence: TGTGCCAGCACCGCCGGGACAGGGATTAGCTATGGCTACACCTTC. Its protein product is CASTAGTGISYGYTF.

The V and J genes are TRBV2 and TRBJ2-1; 12 bases map to TRBD2. V gave up 7 bases and J gave up 7 bases; unmatched junction bases: 8. In germline, CDR1 is SNHLY, CDR2 FYNNEI. The CDR3 is 15 residues long. The CDR3 region is CASITTSGSKNEQFF. The CDR3 nucleotides read TGTGCCAGCATTACGACTAGCGGGAGTAAGAATGAGCAGTTCTTC.

This clone appeared a few times. V and J are TRBV7-2 and TRBJ1-2; D remains unclear. V was pared by 4 bases and J by 2 bases, with 11 bases between. This CDR3 is built from 14 residues. Looked up from germline, CDR1 is SGHTA and CDR2 is FQGNSA. Here the CDR3 reads CASSSRHGNYGYTF. Here the CDR3 DNA reads TGTGCCAGCAGCTCTAGGCACGGCAACTATGGCTACACCTTC.

This clone was counted a few times. This chain uses TRBV15 with TRBJ1-1; D call uncertain. There are 13 residues in the CDR3. CDR1 is LNHNV, CDR2 YYDKDF, per germline (reference sequence). Trimming stripped 1 base from V and 0 bases from J, with 3 bases between. The CDR3 loop reads CATSRVMNTEAFF. CDR3 in DNA: TGTGCCACCAGCAGAGTTATGAACACTGAAGCTTTCTTT.

The chain employs TRBV7-2 and TRBJ2-3; a weak D match, TRBD1 (5 bases). The CDR3 runs to 14 residues. Trimming left V 3 bases short and J 2 bases short, with 9 bases between. Per germline, CDR1 SGHTA and CDR2 FQGNSA. CDR3 sequence: CASSFTGFTDTQYF. CDR3 coding DNA: TGTGCCAGCAGCTTTACAGGATTCACAGATACGCAGTATTTT.

The chain employs TRBV5-6 and TRBJ2-7, with TRBD2 matching 14 bases. The CDR3 has 14 residues. Germline assignment: CDR1 SGHDT and CDR2 YYEEEE. After removal of 4 bases from V and 6 bases from J, the junction contained 3 bases not matched to a gene. CDR3 nucleotide sequence: TGTGCCAGCAGCCGGACTAGCGGGAGGAGCGAGCAGTACTTC. The encoded protein is CASSRTSGRSEQYF.

V gene TRBV28 combines with J gene TRBJ2-5; tentative D call: TRBD2 (6 bases). V dropped 6 bases and J dropped 0 bases, with 14 bases sitting between them. The CDR3 is 15 amino acids. CDR1 MDHEN and CDR2 SYDVKM come from the germline V gene. For the CDR3, the DNA is TGTGCCAGCAGACCGGGACTGCGGTACCAAGAGACCCAGTACTTC. Translation gives CASRPGLRYQETQYF.

The chain is built from TRBV10-3 and TRBJ2-1; 13 bases agree with TRBD2. Germline V gene lookup returns CDR1 ENHRY and CDR2 SYGVKD. CDR3 size: 17 residues. J lost 7 bases, V lost 0 bases, and 6 bases had no gene match. CDR3 region: CAISESVGLAGVNEQFF. In DNA form, the CDR3 reads TGTGCCATCAGTGAGTCGGTAGGACTAGCGGGAGTAAATGAGCAGTTCTTC.

This clone turned up a few times. The genes are TRBV28 and TRBJ2-3; 11 bases fit TRBD2. Trimming cost V 4 bases and J 3 bases; bases outside gene matches: 6. This CDR3 spans 16 amino acids. Germline CDR1 is MDHEN and CDR2 is SYDVKM. The CDR3 bases are TGTGCCAGCAGTTCCCCGGTAGCGGGAGGGACAGATACGCAGTATTTT. This gives the protein CASSSPVAGGTDTQYF.